This passage covers 25 T cell receptor beta chains from one sample sequenced in a study of CD8 T cells in ankylosing spondylitis. Broader study findings: There was a TCR beta motif, made of eight highly homologous variants, that appeared characteristic of ankylosing spondylitis blood.

Their antigens are not known. One entry per CDR3 protein results from TCRdb running MiXCR on the 5' RACE reads. The sample contains more than 500,000 distinct CDR3 sequences, approximately 5.3% of which appear only once. Input material: blood, either unsorted or a sorted T cell fraction (not recorded which). The receptors were sampled from a male donor with ankylosing spondylitis.

This clonotype was seen ten or more times. CDR3 loop: CSARDFGSTTEAFF. The CDR3 DNA is TGCAGTGCTAGAGATTTTGGCTCTACCACTGAAGCTTTCTTT. J is TRBJ1-1 and V is TRBV20-1; D call uncertain. The CDR3 extends over 14 amino acids. The V end was cut by 0 bases, the J end by 4 bases, with 12 bases between. Germline V gene sequence: CDR1 DFQATT, CDR2 SNEGSKA (reference sequence).

In its sample, this clonotype was seen many times. V gene TRBV24-1 combines with J gene TRBJ1-1; D is undetermined. The CDR3 loop spans 14 amino acids. V was clipped by 2 bases and J by 1 base, with 7 bases between them. Germline V gene sequence: CDR1 KGHDR, CDR2 SFDVKD. In DNA, the CDR3 is TGTGCCACCAGTGATTCCGGGTGGAACACTGAAGCTTTCTTT. Its translation is CATSDSGWNTEAFF.

This clonotype was counted ten times or more. This CDR3 is CASSQDRTVRANQPQHF. The CDR3 DNA reads TGCGCCAGCAGCCAAGATCGAACGGTCCGGGCCAATCAGCCCCAGCATTTT. The J gene is TRBJ1-5, the V gene TRBV4-3, with no clear D. The CDR3 runs 17 residues. CDR1 and CDR2 from the germline V gene are LGHNA and YSLEER. Trimming left V 0 bases short and J 3 bases short, with 15 bases between.

Concerning this clonotype: The junction departs from germline at one end; a sequencing error may be responsible. The rearrangement joins TRBV4-1 to TRBJ1-2, with a possible D match to TRBD1 (5 bases). The germline V gene has CDR1 MGHRA and CDR2 YSYEKL. The CDR3 totals 15 residues. Written as DNA, the CDR3 is TGCGACAGCAGCCAAGATGGGTGGGGGAGCTATGGCTACACCTTC. It yields the protein CDSSQDGWGSYGYTF.

The table lists this clonotype with a few counts. This CDR3 is CASSLPGTSGSAPIRPSGYNEQFF. The CDR3 coding sequence is TGTGCCAGCAGCTTACCTGGGACTAGCGGGAGTGCCCCCATTAGACCGTCCGGATACAATGAGCAGTTCTTC. The chain links TRBV7-8 to TRBJ2-1; TRBD2 agrees at 14 bases. The germline CDR1 and CDR2 sequences are SGHVS and FQNEAQ. The ends lost 2 bases at V and 4 bases at J; junction bases unmatched: 25. CDR3 size: 24 residues.

This clonotype was recorded at least ten times. The rearrangement joins TRBV20-1 to TRBJ2-1; possibly TRBD1 or TRBD2 for D (5 bases each). V shed 1 base and J shed 3 bases, with 10 bases lying between them. The CDR3 sequence is 14 residues long. Germline values: CDR1 DFQATT, CDR2 SNEGSKA (reference sequence). This CDR3 is CSARAGPFYNEQFF. CDR3 in DNA: TGCAGTGCTAGAGCGGGGCCCTTCTACAATGAGCAGTTCTTC.

This sequence joins TRBV18 and TRBJ2-5; TRBD2 aligns across 8 bases. The CDR3 has 16 residues. The germline gives CDR1 KGHSH, CDR2 LQKENI. The V gene end was trimmed by 4 bases and the J gene end by 4 bases; junction bases not matched to a gene: 11. CDR3 nucleotides: TGTGCCAGCTCACTCTCCCTCGGACTAGCTGGAGAGACCCAGTACTTC. This gives the protein CASSLSLGLAGETQYF.

This clonotype appeared many times. The rearrangement uses TRBV4-3 and TRBJ2-3; TRBD1 or TRBD2 may be the D gene (5 bases each). The germline V gene encodes CDR1 LGHNA and CDR2 YSLEER. The CDR3 is 13 amino acids. Deletions cut 5 bases from V and 6 bases from J, with 12 bases between. DNA of the CDR3: TGCGCCAGCAGCGGGACCCACCCCGATACGCAGTATTTT. Translation: CASSGTHPDTQYF.

In its sample, this clonotype was seen a few times. The V and J genes are TRBV16 and TRBJ2-7; a weak D match, TRBD2 (5 bases). V shed 4 bases and J shed 8 bases, with 21 bases lying between them. The CDR3 is made up of 15 amino acids. Germline CDR1 reads KGHSY; CDR2 reads FQNENV. The CDR3 here is CASSPGMSLSDKQYF. CDR3 DNA: TGTGCCAGCAGCCCGGGAATGAGCCTCTCGGATAAGCAGTACTTC. Looking up the rest from reference TRBV16 and TRBJ2-7 gives the full variable domain: GEEVAQTPKHLVRGEGQKAKLYCAPIKGHSYVFWYQQVLKNEFKFLISFQNENVFDETGMPKERFSAKCLPNSPCSLEIQATKLEDSAVYFCASSPGMSLSDKQYFGPGTRLTVT.

The sample holds many counts of this clonotype. The rearrangement links TRBV10-3 to TRBJ2-7; 9 nucleotides agree with TRBD1. Unmatched junction bases numbered 18, after V lost 6 bases and J lost 6 bases. Germline assignment: CDR1 ENHRY and CDR2 SYGVKD. This CDR3 spans 17 amino acids. The CDR3 is CAIRRTNTGGAFLEQYF. CDR3 nucleotides: TGTGCCATCAGACGAACGAACACAGGGGGCGCGTTCCTCGAGCAGTACTTC.

The CDR3 here is CASRKGLGGGFYNEQFF. DNA of the CDR3: TGTGCCAGCAGAAAGGGATTAGGCGGGGGTTTTTACAATGAGCAGTTCTTC. This chain uses TRBV27 with TRBJ2-1; 7 nucleotides align to TRBD2. Losses at the gene ends were 6 bases for V and 4 bases for J; bases not matched to a gene: 15. The length of the CDR3 is 17 residues. Germline V gene sequence: CDR1 MNHEY, CDR2 SMNVEV (reference sequence).

This clonotype was picked up many times. V usage is TRBV28 and J usage is TRBJ1-4; D call uncertain. Trimming shortened V by 5 bases and J by 10 bases, and 17 bases separated the two germline ends. The CDR3 covers 14 residues. CDR1 and CDR2 (germline): MDHEN, SYDVKM. Written as DNA, the CDR3 is TGTGCCAGCAGTAGTTGGGGTTCCGAGGGAAAACTGTTTTTT. It specifies CASSSWGSEGKLFF.

This clonotype was counted many times. V gene TRBV6-1 combines with J gene TRBJ2-3, with 7 bases aligning to TRBD2. Germline loops: CDR1 MNHNS, CDR2 SASEGT. J was trimmed by 4 bases and V by 7 bases; bases with no gene match: 11. The CDR3 is 15 amino acids. The CDR3 protein is CASTHRAGVSDTQYF. CDR3 bases: TGTGCCAGCACCCATCGGGCGGGAGTCTCAGATACGCAGTATTTT.

This clonotype was found many times. This chain links TRBV20-1 with TRBJ1-2, with 8 nucleotides matching TRBD1. This CDR3 contains 17 residues. CDR1 and CDR2 (germline): DFQATT, SNEGSKA (reference sequence). The V and J ends lost 0 bases and 6 bases, in that order; junction bases with no gene match: 15. Written as DNA, the CDR3 is TGCAGTGCTAGAGATCGGGTCAGGGGGCGCGGGGTGGATGGCTACACCTTC. Protein: CSARDRVRGRGVDGYTF.

This clonotype was observed at least ten times. The rearrangement joins TRBV12-3 or TRBV12-4 to TRBJ2-1; 8 bases align to TRBD2. The CDR3 consists of 15 residues. The V and J ends lost 5 bases and 4 bases, in that order; junction bases with no gene match: 7. The CDR3 nucleotides read TGTGCCAGCAGTGGTATAGCGGGGACTTACAATGAGCAGTTCTTC. This encodes CASSGIAGTYNEQFF.

This clonotype was counted at least ten times. V is TRBV6-1 and J is TRBJ1-1; D is undetermined. The germline V gene encodes CDR1 MNHNS and CDR2 SASEGT. CDR3 length: 13 amino acids. Trimming removed 5 bases at V and 1 base at J, with 8 bases between. DNA of the CDR3: TGTGCCAGCAGTCAAACATGGAACACTGAAGCTTTCTTT. This gives the protein CASSQTWNTEAFF.

In its sample, this clonotype was seen many times. The chain carries TRBV4-1 and TRBJ1-5; D unresolved. Between the trimmed V and J ends, which lost 1 base and 2 bases, there was a span of 6 bases. Germline CDR1 reads MGHRA; CDR2 reads YSYEKL. The CDR3 sequence is 14 residues long. The CDR3 loop is CASSQASGNQPQHF. The CDR3 nucleotides are TGCGCCAGCAGCCAAGCGTCAGGCAATCAGCCCCAGCATTTT.

This clonotype was picked up many times. This chain connects TRBV28 to TRBJ2-7; 9 bases agree with TRBD1. Germline V gene lookup returns CDR1 MDHEN and CDR2 SYDVKM. Trimming cost V 6 bases and J 1 base; bases outside gene matches: 1. The length of the CDR3 is 13 residues. CDR3 nucleotide sequence: TGTGCCAGCAGGACAGGGGGATCCTACGAGCAGTACTTC. As protein: CASRTGGSYEQYF.

At least ten counts were recorded for this clonotype. This chain joins TRBV20-1 and TRBJ1-2, with 7 bases matching TRBD1. Germline V gene sequence: CDR1 DFQATT, CDR2 SNEGSKA (reference sequence). The CDR3 contains 11 residues. The CDR3, as DNA: TGCAGCGCCGGGACAGACTATGGCTACACCTTC. Protein product: CSAGTDYGYTF.

This clonotype came up once. In DNA, the CDR3 is TGTGCCAGCAGTTCCTCGACTCCGCGGGACACAGATACGCAGTATTTT. Translation: CASSSSTPRDTDTQYF. This chain uses TRBV28 with TRBJ2-3, with D perhaps TRBD2 (6 bases). V lost 4 bases, J lost 2 bases, and 16 bases lay in between. This CDR3 contains 16 residues. Germline V gene lookup returns CDR1 MDHEN and CDR2 SYDVKM.

This clonotype was seen at least ten times. The rearrangement joins TRBV5-1 to TRBJ2-1; 7 bases are a match to TRBD2. The CDR3 runs to 13 residues. The junction had 8 bases not matched to a gene; V was cut back by 4 bases and J by 10 bases. The germline V gene encodes CDR1 SGHRS and CDR2 YFSETQ. Here the CDR3 reads CASSRTSAEEQFF. For the CDR3, the DNA is TGCGCCAGCAGCCGAACTAGCGCCGAGGAGCAGTTCTTC.

This clonotype was counted between two and nine times. The rearrangement joins TRBV5-1 to TRBJ2-1; 9 bases are a match to TRBD2. The V and J ends lost 0 bases and 5 bases, in that order; junction bases with no gene match: 6. The CDR3 is made up of 16 amino acids. The germline gives CDR1 SGHRS, CDR2 YFSETQ. The CDR3 DNA reads as TGCGCCAGCAGCTTGGAAATCCTAGCGGGGAACAATGAGCAGTTCTTC. Protein sequence: CASSLEILAGNNEQFF.

The chain joins TRBV20-1 to TRBJ2-6; 7 nucleotides line up with TRBD1. The CDR3 is made up of 18 amino acids. Trimming took 2 bases from V and 0 from J; bases not matched to a gene: 10. Germline assignment: CDR1 DFQATT and CDR2 SNEGSKA (reference sequence). The CDR3 region has the DNA TGCAGTGCTAGACCAGCTTCCGGGACAGCCTCTGGGGCCAACGTCCTGACTTTC. Amino acids: CSARPASGTASGANVLTF.

This clonotype was detected many times. The rearrangement joins TRBV20-1 to TRBJ2-7; D possibly matches TRBD1 or TRBD2 (5 bases each). This CDR3 comprises 11 residues. V was clipped by 5 bases and J by 5 bases, with 10 bases between them. Germline CDR1 DFQATT, CDR2 SNEGSKA (reference sequence). The CDR3 region is CSAGTGNEQYF. The CDR3 DNA sequence: TGCAGTGCTGGGACGGGGAACGAGCAGTACTTC.

This clonotype was counted many times. The gene calls are TRBV20-1 and TRBJ2-1, with TRBD2 identical over 10 bases. J lost 3 bases, V lost 1 base, and 6 bases had no gene match. The CDR3 runs 16 residues. Germline CDR1 reads DFQATT; CDR2 reads SNEGSKA (reference sequence). The CDR3 sequence: CSARAPSGSRYNEQFF. CDR3 bases: TGCAGTGCTAGAGCCCCTAGCGGGAGCCGCTACAATGAGCAGTTCTTC.